The sequence of this TCR beta chain was determined in a study of neurological immune-mediated disorders. Study-level background: Multiple sclerosis patients numbering 34 comprised roughly 30 relapsing-remitting and 3 secondary progressive patients. Regarding the study as a whole: The expanded clones of different subjects shared no CDR3 amino acid sequences (suggesting private repertoires in all groups).

A 10-nucleotide random UMI tagged transcripts in template-switch 5'RACE cDNA synthesis. TCRdb re-called the 5' RACE reads through MiXCR, storing one row per CDR3 protein. This sample yields about 87,000 distinct CDR3 sequences, of which 3.5% are seen a single time; around 3.2% belongs to the top ten. This clonotype was seen ten or more times. Its specificity is unknown. V was shortened by 1 base and J by 9 bases, with 28 bases between the two germline ends. The CDR3 consists of 19 residues. CDR1 is SGHAT and CDR2 is FQNNGV in the germline V gene. The source of this sequence is a woman aged 45-65 years with multiple sclerosis. The chain carries TRBV11-2 and TRBJ1-5; perhaps TRBD1 as D (5 bases). The sample was PBMCs. The CDR3 coding sequence is TGTGCCAGCAGCTTAGGGGGCCCCGTCCGAAGGCTAGGCGGGGGGCCCCAGCATTTT. Protein: CASSLGGPVRRLGGGPQHF.